This T cell receptor beta chain stems from a study of early T cells in non-severe SARS-CoV-2 infection. About the research overall: Sequencing targeted bulk RNA from unsorted whole blood, leaving chains unpaired. Broader study findings: Using VDJdb, the matching emphasized anti-spike CD8 responses while missing private and CD4 specificities.

This CDR3 is built from 12 residues. The V gene end was trimmed by 9 bases and the J gene end by 4 bases; junction bases not matched to a gene: 2. This clonotype was observed at least ten times. Its specificity is not known. cDNA molecules, individually, were tagged with unique molecular identifiers. TCRdb independently ran MiXCR on the 5' RACE reads; one entry per CDR3 protein. The sample yields 90,000 to 120,000 distinct CDR3 sequences, over 8.5% seen once. The receptor was derived from an adult who was a healthcare worker with PCR-confirmed SARS-CoV-2 infection or an uninfected control (not recorded which). The V and J genes are TRBV23-1 and TRBJ2-3; 9 nucleotides match TRBD1. TRBV23-1 is sorted into the ORF group, with uncertain function. The source material was whole blood. The CDR3 sequence is CASTGGSDTQYF. The CDR3 DNA reads as TGCGCCAGTACAGGGGGCTCAGATACGCAGTATTTT.